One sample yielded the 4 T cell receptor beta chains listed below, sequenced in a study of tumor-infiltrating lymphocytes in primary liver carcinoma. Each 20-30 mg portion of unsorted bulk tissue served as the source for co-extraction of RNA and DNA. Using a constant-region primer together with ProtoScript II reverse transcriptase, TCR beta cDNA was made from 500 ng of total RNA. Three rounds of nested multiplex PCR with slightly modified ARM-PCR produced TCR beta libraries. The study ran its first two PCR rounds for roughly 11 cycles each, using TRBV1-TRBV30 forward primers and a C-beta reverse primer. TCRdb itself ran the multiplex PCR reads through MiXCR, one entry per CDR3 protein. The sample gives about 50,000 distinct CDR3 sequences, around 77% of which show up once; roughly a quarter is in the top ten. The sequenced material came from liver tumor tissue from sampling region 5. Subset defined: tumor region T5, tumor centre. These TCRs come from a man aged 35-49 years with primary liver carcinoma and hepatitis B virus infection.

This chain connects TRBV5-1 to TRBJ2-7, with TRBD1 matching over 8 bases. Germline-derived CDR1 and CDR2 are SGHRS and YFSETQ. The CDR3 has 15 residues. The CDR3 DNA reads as TGCGCAGGCAGCTTGGACAGGGAGTGGATCTACGAGCAGTACTTC. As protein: CAGSLDREWIYEQYF.

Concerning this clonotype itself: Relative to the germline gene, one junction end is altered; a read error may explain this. CDR3 in amino acids: CVSSPRAEDTQYF. The CDR3 DNA follows: TGTGTCAGCAGCCCGAGAGCCGAAGATACGCAGTATTTT. The chain employs TRBV9 and TRBJ2-3; D is unresolved. Per the germline V gene, CDR1 is SGDLS and CDR2 is YYNGEE. This CDR3 is 13 amino acids long.

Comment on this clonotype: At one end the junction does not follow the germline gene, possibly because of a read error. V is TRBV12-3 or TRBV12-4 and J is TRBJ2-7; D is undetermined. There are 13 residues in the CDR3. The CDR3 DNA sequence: TGTACCAGCAGTCCCCTCTGGGGTAACGAGCAGTACTTC. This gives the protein CTSSPLWGNEQYF.

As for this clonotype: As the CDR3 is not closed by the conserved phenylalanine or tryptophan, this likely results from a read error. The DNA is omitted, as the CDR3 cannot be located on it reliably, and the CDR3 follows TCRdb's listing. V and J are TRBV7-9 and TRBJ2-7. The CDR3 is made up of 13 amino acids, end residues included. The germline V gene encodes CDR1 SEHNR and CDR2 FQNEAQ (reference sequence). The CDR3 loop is CASSSENSYVQCL.